This T cell receptor (beta chain) was identified in a study of PD-L1 blockade in urothelial cancer listed by TCRdb under 2017. Background for the entire study: Therapy was started in about 2014 for all patients, and atezolizumab 1,200 mg was administered intravenously every 3 weeks. Twenty-five of 29 patients were identified as males with urothelial cancer of bladder origin, and a prior smoking history was reported by 18 of 29 patients. Patients had an ECOG performance status of 0 or 1 and had received between 0 and 3 prior chemotherapy regimens. Blood samples were analyzed at 3 weeks after treatment start (second dose) and at 6 weeks after treatment start. Blood samples yielded a median of around 150,000 T cells and tens of thousands of unique TCRs, with median clonality roughly 0.085. The study, an exploratory multi-omic analysis, examined somatic, immune and clinical correlates of response to PD-L1 blockade with atezolizumab in urothelial cancer. Pretreatment tumor samples, along with matched peripheral blood serially collected before and after atezolizumab treatment, were subjected to TCR sequencing. Durable clinical benefit was defined as a progression-free survival longer than 6 months, and TCR features were additionally tested against progression-free survival and overall survival. Whole exome sequencing and RNA sequencing of pretreatment tumors were performed alongside TCR sequencing in the same patients. Eight to ten patients achieved durable clinical benefit and approximately 20 did not. Pretreatment blood TCR-seq was available for fewer than 30 patients, at least one posttreatment blood collection was obtained for 24 patients, and tumor TCR-seq was available for 24 patients.

With regard to this clone: Its antigen has not been determined. Base qualities were left out, and no much larger clone turns up one base away.

The cohort comprised 30 or so patients with locally advanced or metastatic urothelial carcinoma treated at Memorial Sloan Kettering on a trial protocol. Peripheral blood mononuclear cells were collected pretreatment and during treatment, with between 1 and 8 total time points per patient. The Qiagen DNeasy Blood extraction kit was used to purify genomic DNA from total PBMCs and tumor samples. Collected pretreatment and during treatment, PBMCs were isolated and stored as previously described. To estimate absolute template abundance from read counts, synthetic TCR analog templates were spiked into each PCR. TCRbeta CDR3 regions were amplified from genomic DNA with bias-controlled V and J gene primers using the immunoSEQ assay. Sequencing of rearranged TCRbeta segments was done at approximately 20X coverage. The authors' pipeline ran thus. Sequencing errors were corrected by clustering, and CDR3s were annotated against IMGT so that V, D and J genes could be assigned. Downstream analyses used only productive TCRbeta rearrangements, leaving out any out-of-frame or stop-codon sequences. Clonality was computed as one minus Shannon entropy normalized by the log of the number of unique productive sequences. Clones differing between time points or between blood and tumor were identified by Fisher's exact test with Benjamini-Hochberg correction at adjusted p below 0.01. Imported from immuneACCESS, the table was reduced by TCRdb to in-frame sequences with V and J called. These copies leave out some clones; in studies compared against another copy, an unresolved V gene accounts for under half, and the cause of the remainder is not known. V and J calls and clone size come straight from that table; D and trimming were deduced from the DNA. A total of tens of thousands of clones appear in this sample, around nine tenths of them only once. Approximately 7.1% of the sample is in the top ten clones.

Paper-wide results and their limitations: Among patients with durable benefit, tumor-associated TCR clones showed greater expansion in peripheral blood 3 weeks after treatment started (n of about 21, p = 0.022). Because of the small sample size (n ≈ 29) and the many exploratory analyses performed, the results are intended to be regarded as hypothesis-generating. Improved progression-free and overall survival was associated with having pretreatment peripheral blood TCR clonality below the median.

The TCR comes from a man aged 55 to 70 with urothelial cancer. The sequences come from PBMCs, collected around atezolizumab (anti-PD-L1) treatment.

The DNA sequence is as follows: TGTGCCAGCAGCCTAGAACACGTATACAATGAGCAGTTCTTC. This sequence encodes CASSLEHVYNEQFF. The rearranged segments are TRBV5-8 and TRBJ2-1; a confident D gene designation cannot be given. The germline V gene sets CDR1 to SGHTS and CDR2 to YDEGEE. CDR3 length: 14 amino acids, cysteine to phenylalanine. The CDR3 DNA has 42 bases and is translated from base 1. The V and J ends are trimmed by 4 bases and 4 bases, leaving 12 bases between them.